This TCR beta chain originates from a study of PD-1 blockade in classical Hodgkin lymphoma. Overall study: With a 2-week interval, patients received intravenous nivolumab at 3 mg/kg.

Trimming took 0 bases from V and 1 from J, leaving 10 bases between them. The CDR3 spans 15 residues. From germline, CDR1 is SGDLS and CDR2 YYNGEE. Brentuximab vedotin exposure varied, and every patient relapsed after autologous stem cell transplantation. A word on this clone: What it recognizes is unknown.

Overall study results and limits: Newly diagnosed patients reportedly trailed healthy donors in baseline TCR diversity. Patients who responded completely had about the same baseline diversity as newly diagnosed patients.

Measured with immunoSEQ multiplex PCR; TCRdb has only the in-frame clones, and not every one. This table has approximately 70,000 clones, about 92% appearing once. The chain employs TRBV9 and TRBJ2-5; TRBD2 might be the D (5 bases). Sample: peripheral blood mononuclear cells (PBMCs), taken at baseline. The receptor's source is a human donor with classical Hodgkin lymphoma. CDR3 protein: CASSVVSGSQETQYF. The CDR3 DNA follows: TGTGCCAGCAGCGTAGTTTCGGGGTCCCAAGAGACCCAGTACTTC.